This is a list of T cell receptor beta chains from one sample in a study of blood T cell repertoires in COVID-19. Sequencing was performed with immunoSEQ multiplex PCR; in TCRdb, only in-frame clones are kept and a portion is missing. The table lists some 370,000 clones, approximately 87% of them singletons. Sequenced input: peripheral blood. The receptors shown here come from a woman aged 25 to 45 with COVID-19, enrolled during active disease. CDR3s include the opening cysteine and the closing phenylalanine or tryptophan. A D gene is named only where the DNA matches it firmly. Only some rows state a clone size, as once, few, many or a class for expanded clones.

j_call: TRBJ2-6; v_call: TRBV4-3; d_call: TRBD1; clone_size: .; cdr3_aa: CASSQPGTGGSGANVLTF; cdr3_nt: TGCGCCAGCAGCCAACCCGGGACAGGGGGCTCTGGGGCCAACGTCCTGACTTTC
j_call: TRBJ2-5; v_call: TRBV3-1/TRBV3-2; d_call: TRBD2; clone_size: .; cdr3_aa: CASSHRDSGRYQETQYF; cdr3_nt: TGTGCCAGCAGCCATAGGGATAGCGGGCGGTACCAAGAGACCCAGTACTTC
j_call: TRBJ2-7; v_call: TRBV10-3; d_call: .; clone_size: .; cdr3_aa: CAIRGLASSYEQYF; cdr3_nt: TGTGCCATCAGGGGACTTGCTAGCTCCTACGAGCAGTACTTC
j_call: TRBJ2-1; v_call: TRBV5-5; d_call: TRBD2; clone_size: .; cdr3_aa: CASSPGTSGRGSEQFF; cdr3_nt: TGTGCCAGCAGCCCGGGGACTAGCGGGAGGGGTAGTGAGCAGTTCTTC
j_call: TRBJ2-7; v_call: TRBV19; d_call: TRBD1; clone_size: .; cdr3_aa: CASSTGTGYEQYF; cdr3_nt: TGTGCCAGTAGTACCGGGACAGGATACGAGCAGTACTTC
j_call: TRBJ1-1; v_call: TRBV18; d_call: .; clone_size: .; cdr3_aa: CASSPTGSEAFF; cdr3_nt: TGTGCCAGCTCACCAACGGGGAGTGAAGCTTTCTTT
j_call: TRBJ2-7; v_call: TRBV2; d_call: TRBD1; clone_size: .; cdr3_aa: CASRDDRGLTYEQYF; cdr3_nt: TGTGCCAGCAGAGATGACAGGGGGCTCACCTACGAGCAGTACTTC
j_call: TRBJ1-1; v_call: TRBV7-2; d_call: .; clone_size: .; cdr3_aa: CASSTPGGGHSTEAFF; cdr3_nt: TGTGCCAGCAGCACCCCCGGCGGGGGGCACAGCACTGAAGCTTTCTTT
j_call: TRBJ1-2; v_call: TRBV5-1; d_call: TRBD1; clone_size: .; cdr3_aa: CASSLGQGIVGYTF; cdr3_nt: TGCGCCAGCAGCCTCGGACAGGGAATCGTTGGCTACACCTTC
j_call: TRBJ2-7; v_call: TRBV11-2; d_call: TRBD2; clone_size: .; cdr3_aa: CASSLGTSGRPSSYEQYF; cdr3_nt: TGTGCCAGCAGCCTGGGGACTAGCGGGAGGCCTAGCTCCTACGAGCAGTACTTC
j_call: TRBJ2-3; v_call: TRBV7-9; d_call: TRBD2; clone_size: .; cdr3_aa: CASSPQGLDTDTQYF; cdr3_nt: TGTGCCAGCAGCCCGCAAGGACTAGACACAGATACGCAGTATTTT
j_call: TRBJ2-1; v_call: TRBV10-1; d_call: .; clone_size: .; cdr3_aa: CASSLDSYNEQFF; cdr3_nt: TGCGCCAGCAGTTTGGACAGCTACAATGAGCAGTTCTTC
j_call: TRBJ1-4; v_call: TRBV15; d_call: .; clone_size: .; cdr3_aa: CATSRDGRVDIEKLFF; cdr3_nt: TGTGCCACCAGCAGAGATGGGCGGGTAGATATCGAAAAACTGTTTTTT
j_call: TRBJ2-3; v_call: TRBV28; d_call: TRBD2; clone_size: once; cdr3_aa: CASSSPRTSGEDTQYF; cdr3_nt: TGTGCCAGCAGTTCCCCCCGGACTAGCGGGGAAGATACGCAGTATTTT
j_call: TRBJ2-7; v_call: TRBV5-4; d_call: .; clone_size: .; cdr3_aa: CASTAGMATPESEQYF; cdr3_nt: TGTGCCAGCACCGCGGGGATGGCTACCCCAGAGTCCGAGCAGTACTTC
j_call: TRBJ1-5; v_call: TRBV7-9; d_call: .; clone_size: .; cdr3_aa: CASSLGLGWPQHF; cdr3_nt: TGTGCCAGCAGCTTAGGACTTGGGTGGCCCCAGCATTTT